This TCR beta chain appears in the sequencing data of a study of blood T cells in healthy people across ages. Those donating, healthy Caucasian individuals from Russia, were aged roughly 6 to 100. This clonotype was detected only a few times. Between the trimmed V and J ends, which lost 4 bases and 14 bases, there was a span of 15 bases. CDR1 and CDR2 (germline): SQVTM, ANQGSEA. This CDR3 is built from 11 residues. A second PCR, run for roughly 7 to 12 cycles, used a sample-barcoded 5' primer plus a J-beta primer mix. TCRdb processed the 5' RACE reads anew with MiXCR; each CDR3 protein has one entry. The profile shows more than 1,000,000 distinct CDR3 sequences, approximately 25% of them singletons. This same sample was also taken into another study, of T cells of mothers and their children. As that study records: Reverse transcription into cDNA received all extracted RNA, at 1.5 ug per 15 ul.

This chain links TRBV29-1 with TRBJ2-4; D is unclear. This receptor was taken from a girl aged 2-10 years in good health. Sequenced material: blood. In DNA, the CDR3 is TGCAGCGTTGTTACGGAACCTAAGGAGTACTTC. This encodes CSVVTEPKEYF.